These 18 T cell receptor beta chains originate from one sample sequenced in a study of T cell repertoires in cytomegalovirus infection. One entry per CDR3 protein, called by TCRdb with MiXCR from the reads. The profile shows fewer than 700,000 distinct CDR3 sequences, more than 20% of them singletons. Sequenced sample: CD8+ T cells from PBMCs. Source of these receptors: a human donor in good health (CMV status not recorded). Some clones in this sample may be carry-over from other donors' samples.

The CDR3: CAISRDASYEQYV. The CDR3 DNA reads TGTGCCATCAGTCGGGACGCTTCCTACGAGCAGTACGTC. V is TRBV10-3 and J is TRBJ2-7, with D perhaps being TRBD1 or TRBD2 (5 bases each). Germline CDR1 is ENHRY and CDR2 is SYGVKD. The CDR3 has 13 amino acids. The V gene lost 5 bases and the J gene lost 1 base, with 9 bases spanning the gap.

Notes on this clonotype: With a much larger clone just one base away, this may be a read error. This sequence joins TRBV7-2 and TRBJ2-7; TRBD2 might be the D (5 bases). Trimming removed 6 bases from V and 5 bases from J, with 14 bases in between. The CDR3 extends over 13 amino acids. Germline CDR1 and CDR2: SGHTA and FQGNSA. For the CDR3, the DNA is TGTGCCAGCAGGGACTGGGCCAACAACGAGCAGTACTTC. Amino acid sequence: CASRDWANNEQYF.

This chain uses TRBV28 with TRBJ1-1, with TRBD1 matching over 8 bases. The V segment lost 6 bases and the J segment 4 bases; nucleotides outside the gene matches: 7. This CDR3 spans 14 amino acids. From germline, CDR1 is MDHEN and CDR2 SYDVKM. Written as DNA, the CDR3 is TGTGCCAGCAGCCCCAGGGGGCCGACCACTGAAGCTTTCTTT. Amino acids: CASSPRGPTTEAFF.

The V call is TRBV20-1, the J call TRBJ2-5; D perhaps matches TRBD1 (6 bases). Germline lookup yields CDR1 DFQATT and CDR2 SNEGSKA (reference sequence). Trimming took off 5 bases at V and 2 bases at J, with 15 bases between the two ends. This CDR3 is 14 amino acids long. The CDR3 DNA reads TGCAGTGCTGCTCACGGACAGTTTCAAGAGACCCAGTACTTC. This codes for CSAAHGQFQETQYF.

This clonotype was seen a handful of times. The V call is TRBV12-3 or TRBV12-4, the J call TRBJ2-1; a possible D gene is TRBD2 (6 bases). CDR3 length equals 13 residues. V was shortened by 1 base and J by 8 bases, with 9 bases between the two germline ends. The CDR3 sequence is CASSLGDFYEQFF. The CDR3 DNA is TGTGCCAGCAGTTTAGGGGACTTCTATGAGCAGTTCTTC.

The sample holds a few counts of this clonotype. This chain joins TRBV6-5 and TRBJ2-7, with 12 bases identical to TRBD2. Trimming took 5 bases from V and 4 from J; bases not matched to a gene: 6. The CDR3 consists of 15 residues. From germline, CDR1 is MNHEY and CDR2 SVGAGI. DNA of the CDR3: TGTGCCAGCAGTCGACTAGCGGGGGAGTTATACGAGCAGTACGTC. It codes for CASSRLAGELYEQYV.

This clonotype was seen many times. V is TRBV7-8 and J is TRBJ2-5, with unresolved D. This CDR3 contains 14 residues. In germline, CDR1 is SGHVS, CDR2 FQNEAQ. V lost 1 base to trimming and J lost 0 bases, with 6 bases between them. The CDR3 nucleotides are TGTGCCAGCAGCTTAGATTTTTACCAAGAGACCCAGTACTTC. It encodes CASSLDFYQETQYF.

This clonotype has ten or more counts. At one end the junction does not follow the germline gene, possibly because of a read error. The rearrangement joins TRBV6-1 to TRBJ2-1; 8 positions agree with TRBD2. The germline gives CDR1 MNHNS, CDR2 SASEGT. The length of the CDR3 is 17 residues. CDR3 in DNA: TGTGCCAGCAGCGAAGGGGTAGCGGGGACATCGATGGATGAGCAGTTCTTC. The encoded protein is CASSEGVAGTSMDEQFF.

The chain recombines TRBV12-3 or TRBV12-4 with TRBJ2-5, with a tentative D call TRBD1 (6 bases). Trimming stripped 2 bases from V and 5 bases from J, with 15 bases between. The CDR3 is 15 residues long. CDR3: CASSLSVGARETQYF. Here the CDR3 DNA reads TGTGCCAGCAGTTTAAGTGTGGGGGCGAGGGAGACCCAGTACTTC.

The chain employs TRBV6-2 or TRBV6-3 and TRBJ1-1; maybe TRBD1 (5 bases). CDR1 is MNHEY and CDR2 is SVGEGT in the germline V gene. This CDR3 has 13 residues. V lost 6 bases, J lost 3 bases, and 11 bases lay in between. The CDR3 DNA reads TGTGCCAGCAGCGGGACCATGGACACTGAAGCTTTCTTT. Translated: CASSGTMDTEAFF.

The V call is TRBV20-1, the J call TRBJ2-3; D is perhaps TRBD2 (7 bases). V was pared by 0 bases and J by 4 bases, with 17 bases between. The length of the CDR3 is 16 residues. Germline CDR1 DFQATT, CDR2 SNEGSKA (reference sequence). CDR3 sequence: CSARDRGAVSPDTQYF. The CDR3 bases are TGCAGTGCTAGAGACCGGGGGGCCGTCAGTCCAGATACGCAGTATTTT.

V usage is TRBV20-1 and J usage is TRBJ1-1; D possibly corresponds to TRBD1 (6 bases). Germline V gene sequence: CDR1 DFQATT, CDR2 SNEGSKA (reference sequence). V lost 0 bases and J 3 bases, leaving 20 bases between the germline ends. CDR3 length: 17 residues. The CDR3 region is CSARDRKRGREDTEAFF. The CDR3, as DNA: TGCAGTGCTAGAGATCGGAAGAGGGGGAGAGAGGACACTGAAGCTTTCTTT.

This clonotype has only a few counts. This chain links TRBV7-4 with TRBJ1-6, with a weak D call TRBD1 (6 bases). The CDR3 has 14 amino acids. The germline gives CDR1 SGHVT, CDR2 SQSDAQ. Trimming cost V 3 bases and J 9 bases, with 12 bases left between them. Here the CDR3 reads CASSLDSSSSPLHF. CDR3 DNA: TGTGCCAGCAGCTTGGACAGCTCGAGTTCACCCCTCCACTTT.

This rearrangement joins TRBV5-6 to TRBJ2-1; TRBD1 matches at 11 bases. Germline-derived CDR1 and CDR2 are SGHDT and YYEEEE. The CDR3 is made up of 12 amino acids. Trimming removed 4 bases from V and 9 bases from J; junction bases left unmatched: 0. CDR3 nucleotides: TGTGCCAGCAGCGGACAGGGGGCTGAGCAGTTCTTC. This codes for CASSGQGAEQFF.

This clonotype was detected only a few times. The gene calls are TRBV4-1 and TRBJ1-2, with 8 bases aligning to TRBD1. Germline-derived CDR1 and CDR2 are MGHRA and YSYEKL. The CDR3 is 17 residues long. V shed 3 bases and J 6 bases; nucleotides not matched to a gene: 15. The DNA for the CDR3 is TGCGCCAGCAGCCAGAATAGGAATCAGGGGGCCTTGGATGGCTACACCTTC. This gives the protein CASSQNRNQGALDGYTF.

This clonotype was seen a few times. V and J are TRBV27 and TRBJ2-2; no reliable D call. V lost 1 base and J 6 bases, leaving 9 bases between the germline ends. Germline CDR1 reads MNHEY; CDR2 reads SMNVEV (reference sequence). The CDR3 is 14 amino acids. DNA of the CDR3: TGTGCCAGCAGTTTATTACAGTCCGCCGGGGAGCTGTTTTTT. It translates to CASSLLQSAGELFF.

The rearrangement links TRBV2 to TRBJ2-1; D is possibly TRBD1 or TRBD2 (5 bases each). From germline, CDR1 is SNHLY and CDR2 FYNNEI. V lost 3 bases, J lost 2 bases, and 11 bases lay in between. The CDR3 is 15 amino acids. Written as DNA, the CDR3 is TGTGCCAGCAGTGAGGGGGATGTGCCCTACAATGAGCAGTTCTTC. Translating gives CASSEGDVPYNEQFF.

This clonotype was observed at least ten times. V is TRBV7-2 and J is TRBJ1-1; no clear D gene. The length of the CDR3 is 14 residues. Germline V gene sequence: CDR1 SGHTA, CDR2 FQGNSA. The V end was cut by 3 bases, the J end by 1 base, with 9 bases between. The CDR3 region has the DNA TGTGCCAGCAGCTTTCCGACACCGAACACTGAAGCTTTCTTT. Its protein product is CASSFPTPNTEAFF.